This T cell receptor (beta chain) was identified in a study of blood T cell repertoires in COVID-19. Overall study context: Spain, Italy and the United States supplied samples that represented acute and convalescent COVID-19.

The method was immunoSEQ multiplex PCR; TCRdb's version includes in-frame clones alone and lacks a portion of them. In the table there are approximately 280,000 clones, around 89% of which are singletons. In germline, CDR1 is SNHLY, CDR2 FYNNEI. V lost 5 bases to trimming and J lost 1 base, with 9 bases between them. The CDR3 totals 13 residues. The source material was peripheral blood. V is TRBV2 and J is TRBJ2-7, with a possible D match to TRBD1 (6 bases). The sequence was collected from a man aged 40-49 years with acute or convalescent COVID-19. The CDR3 spells CASSTDRSYEQYF. CDR3 nucleotides: TGTGCCAGCAGTACCGACAGGTCCTACGAGCAGTACTTC.